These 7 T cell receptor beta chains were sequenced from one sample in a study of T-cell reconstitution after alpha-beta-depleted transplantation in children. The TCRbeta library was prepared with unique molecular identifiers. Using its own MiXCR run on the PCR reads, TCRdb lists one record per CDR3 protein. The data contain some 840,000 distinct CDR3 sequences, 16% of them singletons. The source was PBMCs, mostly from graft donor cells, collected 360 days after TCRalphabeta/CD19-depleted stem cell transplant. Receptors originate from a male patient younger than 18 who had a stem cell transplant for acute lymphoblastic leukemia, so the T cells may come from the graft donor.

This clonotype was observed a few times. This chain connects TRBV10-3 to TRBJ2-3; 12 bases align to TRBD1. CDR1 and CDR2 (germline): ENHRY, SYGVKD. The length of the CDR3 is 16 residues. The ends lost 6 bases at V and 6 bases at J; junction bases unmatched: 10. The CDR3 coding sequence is TGTGCCATCAGGGATCCGGGACAGGGGGCGCCGGATACGCAGTATTTT. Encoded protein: CAIRDPGQGAPDTQYF.

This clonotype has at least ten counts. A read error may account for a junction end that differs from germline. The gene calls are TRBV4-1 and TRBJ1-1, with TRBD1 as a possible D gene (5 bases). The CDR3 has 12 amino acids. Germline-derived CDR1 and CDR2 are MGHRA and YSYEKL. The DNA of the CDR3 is TGTGCCAGCAGTCAGGGGAACACTGAAGCTTTCTTT. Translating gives CASSQGNTEAFF.

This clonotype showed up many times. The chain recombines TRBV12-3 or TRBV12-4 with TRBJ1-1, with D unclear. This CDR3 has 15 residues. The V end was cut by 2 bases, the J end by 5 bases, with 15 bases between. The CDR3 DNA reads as TGTGCCAGCAGTTTAAGCTCTCTGAGAATTACTGAAGCTTTCTTT. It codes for CASSLSSLRITEAFF.

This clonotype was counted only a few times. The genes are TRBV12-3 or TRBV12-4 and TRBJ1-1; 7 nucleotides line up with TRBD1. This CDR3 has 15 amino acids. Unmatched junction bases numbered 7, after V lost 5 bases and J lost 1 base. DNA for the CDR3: TGTGCCAGCAGTCGGTCGACAGGGAAGAACACTGAAGCTTTCTTT. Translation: CASSRSTGKNTEAFF.

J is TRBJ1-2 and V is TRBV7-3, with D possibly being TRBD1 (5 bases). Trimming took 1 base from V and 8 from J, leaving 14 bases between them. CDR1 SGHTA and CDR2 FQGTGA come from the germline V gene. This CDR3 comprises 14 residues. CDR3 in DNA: TGTGCCAGCAGCTTAATGGGGCCCGGGAGGGGCTACACCTTC. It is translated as CASSLMGPGRGYTF.

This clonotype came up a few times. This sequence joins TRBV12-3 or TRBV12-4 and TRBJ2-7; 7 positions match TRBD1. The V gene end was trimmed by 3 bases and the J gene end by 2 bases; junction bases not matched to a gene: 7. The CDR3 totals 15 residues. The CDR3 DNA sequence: TGTGCCAGCAGTTTTTTCGAGGGGGCAACCTACGAGCAGTACTTC. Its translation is CASSFFEGATYEQYF.

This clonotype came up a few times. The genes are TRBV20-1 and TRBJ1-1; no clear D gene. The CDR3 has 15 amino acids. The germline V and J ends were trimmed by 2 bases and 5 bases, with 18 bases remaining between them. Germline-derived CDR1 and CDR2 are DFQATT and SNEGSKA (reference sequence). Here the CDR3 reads CSARRRRTVQTEAFF. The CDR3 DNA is TGCAGTGCTAGACGAAGACGGACGGTCCAGACTGAAGCTTTCTTT.